This TCR beta chain was sequenced for a study of T cell changes during pregnancy in multiple sclerosis. Sequenced by immunoSEQ multiplex PCR; TCRdb stores in-frame clones only, minus some. The sample shows about 74,000 clones, roughly 93% of them seen only once. Germline V gives CDR1 KGHSH, CDR2 LQKENI. The CDR3 sequence is 14 residues long. V was clipped by 3 bases and J by 0 bases, with 9 bases between them. V and J are TRBV18 and TRBJ2-7; TRBD2 is a possible D gene (6 bases). The sequenced sample was peripheral blood, obtained in the third trimester of pregnancy. This TCR was recovered from a female donor with multiple sclerosis, enrolled in a pregnancy study. CDR3 sequence (DNA): TGTGCCAGCTCACCTTGGGACTTCTCCTACGAGCAGTACTTC. Translating gives CASSPWDFSYEQYF.